The 25 T cell receptor beta chains listed next were all sequenced from one sample in a study of cytomegalovirus exposure and HLA in healthy donors. A multiplex PCR was run with 60 Vbeta primers and 13 Jbeta primers. Produced via immunoSEQ multiplex PCR; TCRdb's table is partial and in-frame only. The sample has about 130,000 clones, 70% to 85% seen once. Material for sequencing was PBMCs. These TCRs come from a boy younger than 10 in good health and CMV-seronegative.

This clone was detected only a few times. This chain connects TRBV5-3 to TRBJ1-1, with D perhaps matching TRBD1 (6 bases). TRBV5-3 is flagged as an ORF with uncertain function. This CDR3 comprises 17 residues. Trimming stripped 1 base from V and 0 bases from J, with 16 bases between. The CDR3 loop reads CARSLFGQGIMNTEAFF. DNA of the CDR3: TGTGCCAGAAGCTTGTTCGGTCAGGGGATAATGAACACTGAAGCTTTCTTT.

Written as DNA, the CDR3 is TGTGCCAGCAGTGGCGGGAGGGTCACAGATACGCAGTATTTT. Translated, it gives CASSGGRVTDTQYF. J is TRBJ2-3 and V is TRBV6-5; 9 bases fit TRBD2. J lost 2 bases, V lost 5 bases, and 2 bases had no gene match. CDR3 length equals 14 residues. Per the germline V gene, CDR1 is MNHEY and CDR2 is SVGAGI.

The rearrangement uses TRBV25-1 and TRBJ2-5, with D perhaps matching TRBD2 (5 bases). CDR1 and CDR2 from the germline V gene are MGHDK and SYGVNS. V was clipped by 1 base and J by 3 bases, with 9 bases between them. There are 14 residues in the CDR3. CDR3 protein: CASSELAGEETQYF. The CDR3, as DNA: TGTGCCAGCAGTGAATTGGCCGGGGAAGAGACCCAGTACTTC. The whole variable domain, filled in from reference TRBV25-1 and TRBJ2-5, reads EADIYQTPRYLVIGTGKKITLECSQTMGHDKMYWYQQDPGMELHLIHYSYGVNSTEKGDLSSESTVSRIRTEHFPLTLESARPSHTSQYLCASSELAGEETQYFGPGTRLLVL.

V and J are TRBV6-1 and TRBJ2-2; 7 bases are a match to TRBD2. Germline V gene data show CDR1 as MNHNS and CDR2 as SASEGT. This CDR3 has 15 residues. V shed 7 bases and J 2 bases; nucleotides not matched to a gene: 7. The CDR3 spells CASNRREGNTGELFF. The DNA for the CDR3 is TGTGCCAGCAACCGGAGGGAGGGTAACACCGGGGAGCTGTTTTTT.

The rearrangement joins TRBV13 to TRBJ1-2; possibly TRBD1 for D (5 bases). The CDR3 is 17 residues long. Germline CDR1 is PRHDT and CDR2 is FYEKMQ (reference sequence). The ends were cut back, 2 bases at V and 0 bases at J, with 16 bases in the middle. The CDR3 sequence is CASSLRSAGPTNYGYTF. DNA of the CDR3: TGTGCCAGCAGCTTACGATCTGCAGGGCCGACTAACTATGGCTACACCTTC. The full variable domain, completed using reference TRBV13 and TRBJ1-2, is AAGVIQSPRHLIKEKRETATLKCYPIPRHDTVYWYQQGPGQDPQFLISFYEKMQSDKGSIPDRFSAQQFSDYHSELNMSSLELGDSALYFCASSLRSAGPTNYGYTFGSGTRLTVV.

The J gene is TRBJ1-1, the V gene TRBV30, with D tentatively TRBD1 (5 bases). Trimming pared 1 base from V and 1 base from J, leaving 16 bases between. CDR1 and CDR2 (germline): GTSNPN, SVGIG (reference sequence). CDR3 length equals 16 residues. Written as DNA, the CDR3 is TGTGCCTGGAGTGCGGGGGGATTGACGGGGAACACTGAAGCTTTCTTT. Its translation: CAWSAGGLTGNTEAFF.

Only a few counts were recorded for this clone. The chain uses TRBV6-1 and TRBJ2-7; the match to TRBD1 covers 7 bases. V was pared by 10 bases and J by 4 bases, with 1 base of the junction left unmatched. Germline CDR1 MNHNS, CDR2 SASEGT. This CDR3 region has 10 residues. DNA for the CDR3: TGTGCCACAGGGGGATACGAGCAGTACTTC. Encoded protein: CATGGYEQYF.

The chain employs TRBV15 and TRBJ1-1, with 8 bases aligning to TRBD1. In germline, CDR1 is LNHNV, CDR2 YYDKDF (reference sequence). With 3 bases clipped from V and 2 bases from J, the junction kept 2 bases outside the gene matches. CDR3 length: 14 amino acids. In DNA, the CDR3 is TGTGCCACCAGCAGTGGACAGGGAAACACTGAAGCTTTCTTT. This codes for CATSSGQGNTEAFF.

The genes are TRBV6-1 and TRBJ2-5; no clear D gene. Germline V gene lookup returns CDR1 MNHNS and CDR2 SASEGT. The CDR3 consists of 12 residues. V dropped 5 bases and J dropped 0 bases, with 4 bases sitting between them. The chain's CDR3 is CASSRYQETQYF. The CDR3 DNA is TGTGCCAGCAGTCGGTACCAAGAGACCCAGTACTTC.

This chain links TRBV29-1 with TRBJ2-1, with a tentative D call TRBD2 (5 bases). Trimming cost V 4 bases and J 2 bases, with 12 bases left between them. Germline V gene data show CDR1 as SQVTM and CDR2 as ANQGSEA. The CDR3 length is 14 residues. CDR3 nucleotides: TGCAGCGTTGGGGAGCGACCTACCTACAATGAGCAGTTCTTC. This gives the protein CSVGERPTYNEQFF.

V gene TRBV19 combines with J gene TRBJ1-2; 8 bases align to TRBD1. The V segment lost 7 bases and the J segment 0 bases; nucleotides outside the gene matches: 7. CDR1 is LNHDA and CDR2 is SQIVND in the germline V gene (reference sequence). The CDR3 is made up of 15 amino acids. The CDR3 reads CASNFRDRTNYGYTF. Written as DNA, the CDR3 is TGTGCCAGTAATTTCCGGGACAGGACTAACTATGGCTACACCTTC.

The chain uses TRBV5-1 and TRBJ2-1, with D maybe TRBD1 (7 bases). CDR3 length: 15 amino acids. V was pared by 4 bases and J by 7 bases, with 18 bases between. The V gene's germline CDR1 is SGHRS and CDR2 YFSETQ. DNA of the CDR3: TGCGCCAGCAGCCCCGGAGGGGGCGCGATGAATGAGCAGTTCTTC. It codes for CASSPGGGAMNEQFF.

The chain recombines TRBV6-5 with TRBJ1-2; 9 bases fit TRBD1. The CDR3 loop spans 12 amino acids. CDR1 and CDR2 (germline): MNHEY, SVGAGI. After removal of 6 bases from V and 7 bases from J, the junction contained 3 bases not matched to a gene. The CDR3 nucleotides read TGTGCCAGCAGGGTGGACAGGGGTGGCTACACCTTC. It specifies CASRVDRGGYTF.

The chain carries TRBV6-5 and TRBJ1-2; 7 bases agree with TRBD1. The CDR3 runs 14 residues. The trim removed 0 bases at V and 6 bases at J, leaving 4 bases unmatched. The germline V gene has CDR1 MNHEY and CDR2 SVGAGI. The CDR3 loop is CASSYSGRGDGYTF. The CDR3 DNA sequence: TGTGCCAGCAGTTACTCGGGCAGGGGGGATGGCTACACCTTC.

The rearrangement links TRBV30 to TRBJ1-1, with D perhaps TRBD1 (5 bases). CDR1 is GTSNPN and CDR2 is SVGIG in the germline V gene (reference sequence). Trimming took off 0 bases at V and 9 bases at J, with 14 bases between the two ends. CDR3 size: 13 residues. The CDR3 bases are TGTGCCTGGAGTGTGAGTCCGCGGGGCAAAGCTTTCTTT. Residues: CAWSVSPRGKAFF.

In regard to this clone: A junction boundary mismatches the germline segment, possibly from a read error. The genes are TRBV7-7 and TRBJ2-1; 8 nucleotides agree with TRBD2. There are 15 residues in the CDR3. Germline lookup yields CDR1 SSHAT and CDR2 FNYEAQ (reference sequence). CDR3 DNA: TGTGCTAGCAGCTCGGCCCGGGGGGGGTTGGCTGAGCAGTTCTTC. As protein: CASSSARGGLAEQFF.

CDR3 loop: CASSTIDRNGYTF. The CDR3 bases are TGTGCCAGCAGCACAATAGACAGGAATGGCTACACCTTC. The chain combines TRBV7-6 with TRBJ1-2; perhaps TRBD1 as D (6 bases). V lost 5 bases to trimming and J lost 6 bases, with 13 bases between them. CDR1 SGHVS and CDR2 FNYEAQ come from the germline V gene. The CDR3 length is 13 residues.

This chain joins TRBV6-6 and TRBJ1-1; 8 bases line up with TRBD1. Germline V gene lookup returns CDR1 MNHNY and CDR2 SVGAGI (reference sequence). The CDR3 runs to 14 residues. The ends lost 6 bases at V and 1 base at J; junction bases unmatched: 4. CDR3 sequence reads: CASSRQGKNTEAFF. The CDR3, as DNA: TGTGCCAGCAGCAGACAGGGGAAGAACACTGAAGCTTTCTTT.

J is TRBJ2-1 and V is TRBV6-5; TRBD2 agrees at 9 bases. J lost 4 bases, V lost 2 bases, and 0 bases had no gene match. From germline, CDR1 is MNHEY and CDR2 SVGAGI. CDR3 size: 14 residues. The CDR3 DNA sequence: TGTGCCAGCAGTTACAGCGGGGGGTACAATGAGCAGTTCTTC. It specifies CASSYSGGYNEQFF.

This clone was found a few times. Other DNA sequences in the sample encode the same CDR3. The rearrangement uses TRBV7-6 and TRBJ1-1, with D unclear. The germline V and J ends were trimmed by 1 base and 7 bases, with 7 bases remaining between them. The length of the CDR3 is 12 residues. CDR1 is SGHVS, CDR2 FNYEAQ, per germline. The CDR3 nucleotides read TGTGCCAGCAGCTTAGTACGAGGTGAAGCTTTCTTT. Translation: CASSLVRGEAFF. Full variable domain (remainder filled in from reference TRBV7-6 and TRBJ1-1): GAGVSQSPRYKVTKRGQDVALRCDPISGHVSLYWYRQALGQGPEFLTYFNYEAQQDKSGLPNDRFSAERPEGSISTLTIQRTEQRDSAMYRCASSLVRGEAFFGQGTRLTVV.

Note on this clone: A read error may produce the germline difference seen at one junction end. V and J are TRBV30 and TRBJ1-2; 7 positions agree with TRBD1. CDR1 is GTSNPN, CDR2 SVGIG, per germline (reference sequence). This CDR3 has 11 residues. The CDR3 sequence is CAWSVLSGTEF. The CDR3 coding sequence is TGTGCCTGGAGTGTCCTTTCTGGGACAGAATTC.

The chain joins TRBV6-1 to TRBJ1-5, with a possible D match to TRBD1 (6 bases). Trimming took 1 base from V and 0 from J, leaving 10 bases between them. Germline CDR1 reads MNHNS; CDR2 reads SASEGT. The CDR3 runs 16 residues. The CDR3 reads CASSEGQGISNQPQHF. CDR3 nucleotides: TGTGCCAGCAGTGAAGGTCAGGGGATTAGCAATCAGCCCCAGCATTTT.

This clone was seen only once. The chain employs TRBV2 and TRBJ2-1, with 12 bases fitting TRBD2. Trimming took 5 bases from V and 3 from J; bases not matched to a gene: 2. The CDR3 is 15 residues long. The germline V gene has CDR1 SNHLY and CDR2 FYNNEI. CDR3 residues: CASSRTSGNYNEQFF. As DNA, the CDR3 is TGTGCCAGCAGTAGGACTAGCGGGAACTACAATGAGCAGTTCTTC.

This clone came up once. CDR3: CASSPRTGGDVTGELFF. The CDR3 nucleotides are TGCGCCAGCAGCCCTCGGACAGGGGGCGATGTCACCGGGGAGCTGTTTTTT. The chain recombines TRBV5-1 with TRBJ2-2; the match to TRBD1 covers 11 bases. The CDR3 consists of 17 residues. V was pared by 4 bases and J by 4 bases, with 9 bases of the junction left unmatched. Germline CDR1 and CDR2: SGHRS and YFSETQ. The complete variable domain, with remaining parts taken from reference TRBV5-1 and TRBJ2-2, reads KAGVTQTPRYLIKTRGQQVTLSCSPISGHRSVSWYQQTPGQGLQFLFEYFSETQRNKGNFPGRFSGRQFSNSRSEMNVSTLELGDSALYLCASSPRTGGDVTGELFFGEGSRLTVL.

The V call is TRBV5-4, the J call TRBJ1-1; D is possibly TRBD1 (6 bases). The CDR3 sequence is 14 residues long. Trimming left V 7 bases short and J 0 bases short, with 13 bases between. Germline lookup yields CDR1 SGHNT and CDR2 YYREEE (reference sequence). Here the CDR3 reads CASGNRDLNTEAFF. The DNA for the CDR3 is TGTGCCAGCGGAAACAGGGATCTGAACACTGAAGCTTTCTTT.